This TCR beta chain is from a study of PD-1 blockade in classical Hodgkin lymphoma. General observations from the study: Some patients started nivolumab under 1 year after ASCT, and they were excluded. Complete responders had baseline diversity similar to newly diagnosed patients. Lower baseline TCR diversity was reported for newly diagnosed patients than for healthy donors.

Germline assignment: CDR1 MGHRA and CDR2 YSYEKL. V dropped 5 bases and J dropped 2; count of bases not matched to a gene: 8. The CDR3 extends over 16 amino acids. Profiled with immunoSEQ multiplex PCR; TCRdb holds only in-frame clones, not every one. The repertoire includes just under 40,000 clones, around four fifths of them detected once, and about 9.4% sits in the top ten. To note about this clone: Its antigen is undetermined.

Time point indicated: cycle 4 day 1 (C4D1), after 5 to 7 weeks of nivolumab. Every patient was affected by relapse after autologous stem cell transplantation, while exposure to brentuximab vedotin was not uniform. This TCR was sampled from a human donor with classical Hodgkin lymphoma. The chain joins TRBV4-1 to TRBJ2-7; 11 positions agree with TRBD2. The sequences come from peripheral blood mononuclear cells (PBMCs), collected before the fourth cycle of nivolumab. CDR3 loop: CASSVQTSGDTYEQYF. The CDR3 nucleotides read TGCGCCAGCAGCGTGCAGACTAGCGGGGACACCTACGAGCAGTACTTC.